This TCR beta chain comes out of a study of T cells in Graves' hyperthyroidism and ophthalmopathy. Exclusion criteria comprised uncontrolled infection, other autoimmune disease, pregnancy or lactation. Amplified regions were TCR beta CDR3 sequences from RNA transcripts. The TCR CDR3 first-round RT-PCR relied on the HTBI primer set. Each CDR3 protein is one row after TCRdb ran MiXCR on the multiplex PCR reads. The table records hundreds of thousands of distinct CDR3 sequences, 16% of them present only once. This clonotype came up many times. The V gene's germline CDR1 is GTSNPN and CDR2 SVGIG (reference sequence). The CDR3 sequence is 13 residues long. The germline V and J ends were trimmed by 5 bases and 5 bases, with 12 bases remaining between them.

The sequence was obtained from a woman in her thirties or forties with Graves' ophthalmopathy. The specimen was blood. The chain is built from TRBV30 and TRBJ2-2; D gene ambiguous. The CDR3 nucleotides are TGTGCCTGGCCACACCATAAGACCGGGGAGCTGTTTTTT. Residues: CAWPHHKTGELFF.